Presented here are 15 T cell receptor beta chains from one specimen sequenced in a study of T cell responses to AZD1222 COVID-19 vaccine (dated by TCRdb to about 2021). Interpreted using the paper, the time point label stands for: baseline before first vaccination. The protocol used for the library was the immunoSEQ multiplex PCR assay. In its TCRdb copy, this immuneACCESS table keeps in-frame sequences only and misses some clones. Where compared with another copy, unresolved V genes explain less than half of these, and the others have no known cause. The sample contains around 110,000 clones, roughly 90% of them found a single time. The leading ten clones occupy 5.1% of the sample. This material consisted of peripheral blood, taken on day 0 of AZD1222 vaccination. All receptors come from an adult in good health.

The chain links TRBV27 to TRBJ1-3, with D possibly matching TRBD1 (5 bases). The CDR3 runs 14 residues. Looked up from germline, CDR1 is MNHEY and CDR2 is SMNVEV (reference sequence). V lost 3 bases, J lost 3 bases, and 9 bases lay in between. CDR3 protein: CASSFLGGGNTIYF. The CDR3 coding sequence is TGTGCCAGCAGTTTTCTGGGGGGTGGAAACACCATATATTTT.

This chain connects TRBV7-9 to TRBJ1-2; D gene unclear. Germline V gene data show CDR1 as SEHNR and CDR2 as FQNEAQ (reference sequence). The CDR3 has 15 amino acids. Between the trimmed V and J ends, which lost 1 base and 4 bases, there was a span of 13 bases. In DNA, the CDR3 is TGTGCCAGCAGCTTAGGCGGGGTAGTGGCCTATGGCTACACCTTC. It codes for CASSLGGVVAYGYTF.

The chain employs TRBV7-6 and TRBJ2-5; no clear D. The length of the CDR3 is 15 residues. Germline V gene sequence: CDR1 SGHVS, CDR2 FNYEAQ. V lost 1 base and J 4 bases, leaving 13 bases between the germline ends. The chain's CDR3 is CASSLGGTSTETQYF. Here the CDR3 DNA reads TGTGCCAGCAGCTTAGGGGGTACTTCGACAGAGACCCAGTACTTC.

The chain couples TRBV5-1 to TRBJ1-5; D unresolved. With 0 bases removed from V and 5 bases from J, the gap between germline ends came to 12 bases. This CDR3 has 15 amino acids. Germline values: CDR1 SGHRS, CDR2 YFSETQ. CDR3 sequence (DNA): TGCGCCAGCAGCTTGGAGGGCAGGTCCGATCAGCCCCAGCATTTT. It translates to CASSLEGRSDQPQHF. The full variable domain, with the rest looked up from reference TRBV5-1 and TRBJ1-5, is KAGVTQTPRYLIKTRGQQVTLSCSPISGHRSVSWYQQTPGQGLQFLFEYFSETQRNKGNFPGRFSGRQFSNSRSEMNVSTLELGDSALYLCASSLEGRSDQPQHFGDGTRLSIL.

V and J are TRBV9 and TRBJ2-1; TRBD2 aligns across 11 bases. After removal of 0 bases from V and 12 bases from J, the junction contained 5 bases not matched to a gene. Germline V CDR1 and CDR2: SGDLS, YYNGEE. The length of the CDR3 is 14 residues. CDR3 nucleotide sequence: TGTGCCAGCAGCGTAGATAGCGGGAGGGCCCGGCAGTTCTTC. Protein sequence: CASSVDSGRARQFF.

The rearrangement uses TRBV19 and TRBJ2-3; 9 nucleotides line up with TRBD2. Trimming took 3 bases from V and 5 from J; bases not matched to a gene: 6. The CDR3 is made up of 15 amino acids. The germline gives CDR1 LNHDA, CDR2 SQIVND (reference sequence). In nucleotides, the CDR3 is TGTGCCAGTAGTATTATGGGCGGGAGGGGAGATACGCAGTATTTT. It translates to CASSIMGGRGDTQYF.

This chain joins TRBV4-3 and TRBJ1-6; no firm D call. Germline values: CDR1 LGHNA, CDR2 YSLEER. V was cut by 0 bases and J by 0 bases, with 12 bases left in between. The CDR3 consists of 18 residues. The CDR3 sequence: CASSQDLWVSSYNSPLHF. DNA for the CDR3: TGCGCCAGCAGCCAAGATCTGTGGGTGAGCTCCTATAATTCACCCCTCCACTTT.

The chain joins TRBV7-2 to TRBJ1-5; 7 bases are shared with TRBD1. This CDR3 region has 14 residues. V shed 6 bases and J 6 bases; nucleotides not matched to a gene: 8. The V gene's germline CDR1 is SGHTA and CDR2 FQGNSA. The DNA for the CDR3 is TGTGCCAGCAGTATACAGGGGCGCTTTCAGCCCCAGCATTTT. This codes for CASSIQGRFQPQHF.

The chain recombines TRBV5-1 with TRBJ1-4; 7 bases align to TRBD1. V lost 4 bases and J lost 1; bases outside the gene matches: 10. Germline values: CDR1 SGHRS, CDR2 YFSETQ. This CDR3 comprises 17 residues. The CDR3 loop is CASSPRQGGGTNEKLFF. DNA of the CDR3: TGCGCCAGCAGCCCTCGACAGGGAGGTGGAACTAATGAAAAACTGTTTTTT.

The chain uses TRBV19 and TRBJ1-1; D not resolved. CDR1 and CDR2 (germline): LNHDA, SQIVND (reference sequence). This CDR3 has 15 residues. V lost 4 bases, J lost 0 bases, and 12 bases lay in between. CDR3 loop: CASSTVFTMNTEAFF. CDR3 DNA: TGTGCCAGTAGTACCGTCTTTACGATGAACACTGAAGCTTTCTTT.

The chain uses TRBV18 and TRBJ1-2; 9 bases align to TRBD1. Unmatched junction bases numbered 8, after V lost 0 bases and J lost 3 bases. There are 17 residues in the CDR3. Germline loops: CDR1 KGHSH, CDR2 LQKENI. The CDR3 loop reads CASSPPSGRTGDYGYTF. The CDR3 coding sequence is TGTGCCAGCTCACCACCGTCCGGGCGGACAGGGGACTATGGCTACACCTTC.

The chain employs TRBV21-1 and TRBJ2-2. TRBV21-1 is designated a pseudogene. The length of the CDR3 is 16 residues. CDR3 sequence: CASILRPEPNTGELFF. Written as DNA, the CDR3 is TGTGCCAGCATCTTAAGACCCGAACCGAACACCGGGGAGCTGTTTTTT.

This clone was seen once. The chain uses TRBV5-1 and TRBJ2-3; 10 positions match TRBD2. Germline CDR1 reads SGHRS; CDR2 reads YFSETQ. CDR3 length: 15 residues. With 4 bases clipped from V and 5 bases from J, the junction kept 7 bases outside the gene matches. The CDR3 DNA is TGCGCCAGCAGCCCGTCTAGCGGGAGATTAGATACGCAGTATTTT. As protein: CASSPSSGRLDTQYF.

The chain couples TRBV19 to TRBJ1-1; tentatively, D is TRBD1 (5 bases). The CDR3 consists of 15 residues. From germline, CDR1 is LNHDA and CDR2 SQIVND (reference sequence). The ends were cut back, 3 bases at V and 10 bases at J, with 21 bases in the middle. The CDR3 DNA follows: TGTGCCAGTAGTATCCGCCCCGGGGCGGTGGTTGGAGCTTTCTTT. This sequence encodes CASSIRPGAVVGAFF.

The chain joins TRBV11-2 to TRBJ2-1; 11 bases agree with TRBD2. This CDR3 is built from 13 residues. Germline V gene sequence: CDR1 SGHAT, CDR2 FQNNGV. The V segment lost 7 bases and the J segment 9 bases; nucleotides outside the gene matches: 5. The DNA for the CDR3 is TGTGCCAGCAAAATTAGCGGGAGGGTTGAGCAGTTCTTC. Protein: CASKISGRVEQFF.